This TCR beta chain was profiled in a study of cytomegalovirus exposure and HLA in healthy donors. As for the study in general: In a later analysis, the approximately 110 validation repertoires were reported to have used the same platform as the 600 to 800 first-cohort repertoires.

Clones were sequenced by immunoSEQ multiplex PCR, and TCRdb holds only the in-frame ones, with some missing. Among under 85,000 clones listed, 94% were seen once. Trimming stripped 6 bases from V and 2 bases from J, with 19 bases between. The germline gives CDR1 LNHDA, CDR2 SQIVND (reference sequence). The CDR3 is 16 amino acids. What was sequenced was PBMCs. This sequence was found in a woman under 30 in good health and CMV-seronegative. The chain couples TRBV19 to TRBJ2-5, with TRBD2 as a possible D gene (6 bases). The CDR3 DNA sequence: TGTGCCAGTAGCTCACTTAGCGGAGCAAGACAAGAGACCCAGTACTTC. Its protein is CASSSLSGARQETQYF.